This entry describes one T cell receptor (beta chain). The antigen is undetermined. This entry comes from a study of cytomegalovirus exposure and HLA in healthy donors. Overall study results and limits: Several top significant clusters appeared, in a later analysis, to be linked to common viral pathogens. HLA allele associations emerged for around 15,000 TCR beta sequences in a later analysis, at 0.05 false discovery rate. Evidence from a later analysis indicated that most CMV-associated TCR beta chains looked HLA-restricted.

J gave up 7 bases and V 0 bases, and 5 bases lay outside the gene matches. Per the germline V gene, CDR1 is SGDLS and CDR2 is YYNGEE. CDR3 length equals 15 residues. The PCR made use of 60 Vbeta and 13 Jbeta primers. TCRdb's copy holds only in-frame clones and misses some; the assay was immunoSEQ multiplex PCR. The sample holds 210,000 or so clones, over 75% seen once. Each donor's status was that of a healthy bone marrow donor. The TCR originated in a boy aged 10-17 years in good health and CMV-seronegative. The source material was PBMCs. The chain recombines TRBV9 with TRBJ1-4; 8 nucleotides line up with TRBD1. The CDR3 bases are TGTGCCAGCAGCGTAGGGTGGGACAGGCGTGAAAAACTGTTTTTT. Residues: CASSVGWDRREKLFF. Full variable domain (rest looked up from reference TRBV9 and TRBJ1-4): DSGVTQTPKHLITATGQRVTLRCSPRSGDLSVYWYQQSLDQGLQFLIQYYNGEERAKGNILERFSAQQFPDLHSELNLSSLELGDSALYFCASSVGWDRREKLFFGSGTQLSVL.